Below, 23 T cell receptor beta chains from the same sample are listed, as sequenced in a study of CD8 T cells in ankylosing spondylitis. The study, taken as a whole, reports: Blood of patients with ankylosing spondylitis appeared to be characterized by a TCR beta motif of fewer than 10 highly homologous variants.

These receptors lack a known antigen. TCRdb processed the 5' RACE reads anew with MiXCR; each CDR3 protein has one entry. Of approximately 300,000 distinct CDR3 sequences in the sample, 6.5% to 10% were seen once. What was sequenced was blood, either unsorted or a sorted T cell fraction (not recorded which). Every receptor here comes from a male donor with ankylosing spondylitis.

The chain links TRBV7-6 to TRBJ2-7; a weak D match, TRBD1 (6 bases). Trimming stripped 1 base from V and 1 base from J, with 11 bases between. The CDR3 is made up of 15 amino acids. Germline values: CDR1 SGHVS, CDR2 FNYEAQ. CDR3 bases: TGTGCCAGCAGCTTAGACAGGGATGGGTCCTACGAGCAGTACTTC. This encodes CASSLDRDGSYEQYF.

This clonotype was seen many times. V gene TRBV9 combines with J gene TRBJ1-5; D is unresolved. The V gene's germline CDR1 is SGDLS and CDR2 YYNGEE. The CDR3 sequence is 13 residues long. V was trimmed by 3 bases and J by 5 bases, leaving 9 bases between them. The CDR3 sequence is CASSGRPDQPQHF. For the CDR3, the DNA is TGTGCCAGCAGCGGACGGCCCGATCAGCCCCAGCATTTT.

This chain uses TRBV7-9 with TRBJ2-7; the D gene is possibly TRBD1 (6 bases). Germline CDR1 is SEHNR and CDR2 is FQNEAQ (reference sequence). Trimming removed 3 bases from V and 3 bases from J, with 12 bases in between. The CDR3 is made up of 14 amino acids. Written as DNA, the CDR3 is TGTGCCAGCAGCTTCCGGGACAAAATCTACGAGCAGTACTTC. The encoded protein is CASSFRDKIYEQYF.

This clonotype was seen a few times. CDR3 region: CASSPPGVTEAFF. In DNA form, the CDR3 reads TGTGCCAGCAGTCCCCCAGGGGTGACTGAAGCTTTCTTT. V and J are TRBV28 and TRBJ1-1, with D possibly matching TRBD1 (6 bases). Germline CDR1 is MDHEN and CDR2 is SYDVKM. Trimming removed 5 bases from V and 5 bases from J, with 12 bases in between. The CDR3 has 13 amino acids.

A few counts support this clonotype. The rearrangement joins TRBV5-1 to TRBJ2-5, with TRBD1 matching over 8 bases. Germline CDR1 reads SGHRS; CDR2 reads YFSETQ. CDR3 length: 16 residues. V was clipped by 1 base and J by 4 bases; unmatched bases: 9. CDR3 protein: CASSLRQGAGAETQYF. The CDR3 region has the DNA TGCGCCAGCAGCTTGCGTCAGGGGGCCGGTGCAGAGACCCAGTACTTC.

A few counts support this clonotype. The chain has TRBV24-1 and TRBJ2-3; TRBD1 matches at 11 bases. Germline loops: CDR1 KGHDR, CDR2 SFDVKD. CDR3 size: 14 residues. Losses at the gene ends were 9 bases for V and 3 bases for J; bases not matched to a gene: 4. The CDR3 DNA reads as TGTGCCACCGGAGGGGACAGGGGGACAGATACGCAGTATTTT. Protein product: CATGGDRGTDTQYF.

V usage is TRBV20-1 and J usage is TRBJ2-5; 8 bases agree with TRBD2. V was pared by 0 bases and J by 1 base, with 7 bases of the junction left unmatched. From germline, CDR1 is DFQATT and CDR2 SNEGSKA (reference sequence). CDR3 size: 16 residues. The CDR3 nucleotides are TGCAGTGCTAGAGATCTGGATAGCGGGGCCCAAGAGACCCAGTACTTC. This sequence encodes CSARDLDSGAQETQYF.

The CDR3 reads CASARSGILNEQFF. DNA of the CDR3: TGTGCCAGCGCTCGTAGCGGGATCCTAAATGAGCAGTTCTTC. This chain uses TRBV5-6 with TRBJ2-1, with TRBD2 matching 8 bases. The CDR3 runs to 14 residues. Germline loops: CDR1 SGHDT, CDR2 YYEEEE. The ends lost 7 bases at V and 7 bases at J; junction bases unmatched: 10.

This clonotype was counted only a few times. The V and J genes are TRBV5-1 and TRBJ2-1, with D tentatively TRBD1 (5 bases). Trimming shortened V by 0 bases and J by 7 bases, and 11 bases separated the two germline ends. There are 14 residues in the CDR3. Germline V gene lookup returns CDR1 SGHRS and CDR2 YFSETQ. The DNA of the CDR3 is TGCGCCAGCAGCTTGGGGGGCTATCGGAATGAGCAGTTCTTC. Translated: CASSLGGYRNEQFF.

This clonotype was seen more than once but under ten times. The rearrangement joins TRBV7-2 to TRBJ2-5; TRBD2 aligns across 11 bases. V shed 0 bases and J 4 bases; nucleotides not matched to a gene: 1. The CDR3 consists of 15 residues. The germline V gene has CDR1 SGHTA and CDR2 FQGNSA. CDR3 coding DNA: TGTGCCAGCAGCTTAGCAGGGACTAGCGGAGAGACCCAGTACTTC. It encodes CASSLAGTSGETQYF.

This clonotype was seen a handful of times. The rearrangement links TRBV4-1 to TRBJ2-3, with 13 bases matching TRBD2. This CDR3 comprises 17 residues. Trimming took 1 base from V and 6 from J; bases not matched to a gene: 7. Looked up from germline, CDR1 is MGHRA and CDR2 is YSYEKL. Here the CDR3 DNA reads TGCGCCAGCAGCCAAGGGGGACTAGCGGGAAGTCGTGATACGCAGTATTTT. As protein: CASSQGGLAGSRDTQYF.

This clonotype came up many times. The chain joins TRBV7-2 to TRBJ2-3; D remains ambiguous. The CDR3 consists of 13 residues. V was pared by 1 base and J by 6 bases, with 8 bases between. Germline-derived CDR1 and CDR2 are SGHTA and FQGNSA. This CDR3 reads CASSLGLGDTQYF. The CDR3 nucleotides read TGTGCCAGCAGCTTAGGGTTGGGGGATACGCAGTATTTT.

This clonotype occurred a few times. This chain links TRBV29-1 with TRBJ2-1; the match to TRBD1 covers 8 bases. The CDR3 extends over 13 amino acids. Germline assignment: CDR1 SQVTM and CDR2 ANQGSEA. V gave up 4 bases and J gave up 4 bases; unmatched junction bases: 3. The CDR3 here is CSVVQGGYNEQFF. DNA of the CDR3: TGCAGCGTTGTACAGGGGGGTTACAATGAGCAGTTCTTC.

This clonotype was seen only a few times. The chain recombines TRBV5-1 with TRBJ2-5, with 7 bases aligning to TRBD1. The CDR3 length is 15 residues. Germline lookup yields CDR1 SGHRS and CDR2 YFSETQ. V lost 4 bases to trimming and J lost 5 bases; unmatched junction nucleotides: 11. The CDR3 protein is CASSDPATGRETQYF. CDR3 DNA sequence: TGCGCCAGCAGCGACCCTGCGACAGGGCGGGAGACCCAGTACTTC.

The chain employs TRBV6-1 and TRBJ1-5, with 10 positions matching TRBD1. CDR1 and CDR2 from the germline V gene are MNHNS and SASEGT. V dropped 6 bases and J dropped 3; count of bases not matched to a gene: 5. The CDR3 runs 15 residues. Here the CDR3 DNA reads TGTGCCAGCAGAACGACAGGGGGCTCCAATCAGCCCCAGCATTTT. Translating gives CASRTTGGSNQPQHF.

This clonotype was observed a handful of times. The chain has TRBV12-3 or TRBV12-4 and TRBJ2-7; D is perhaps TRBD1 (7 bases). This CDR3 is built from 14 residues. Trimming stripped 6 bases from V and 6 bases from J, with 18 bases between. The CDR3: CASSPRARGVEQYF. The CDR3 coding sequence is TGTGCCAGCAGCCCCCGGGCCAGGGGGGTCGAGCAGTACTTC.

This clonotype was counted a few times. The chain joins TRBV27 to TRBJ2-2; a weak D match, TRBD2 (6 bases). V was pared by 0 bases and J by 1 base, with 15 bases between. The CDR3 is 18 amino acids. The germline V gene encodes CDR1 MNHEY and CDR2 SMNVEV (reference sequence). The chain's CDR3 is CASSLSTRQGMNTGELFF. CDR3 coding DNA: TGTGCCAGCAGTTTATCGACTAGACAAGGAATGAACACCGGGGAGCTGTTTTTT.

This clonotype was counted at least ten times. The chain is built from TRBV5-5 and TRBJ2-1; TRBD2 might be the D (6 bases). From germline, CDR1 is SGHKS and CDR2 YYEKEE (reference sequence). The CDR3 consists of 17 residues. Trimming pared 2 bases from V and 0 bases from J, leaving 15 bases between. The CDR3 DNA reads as TGTGCCAGCAGCTTTTTGGCGGGGCCGAGCTCCTACAATGAGCAGTTCTTC. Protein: CASSFLAGPSSYNEQFF.

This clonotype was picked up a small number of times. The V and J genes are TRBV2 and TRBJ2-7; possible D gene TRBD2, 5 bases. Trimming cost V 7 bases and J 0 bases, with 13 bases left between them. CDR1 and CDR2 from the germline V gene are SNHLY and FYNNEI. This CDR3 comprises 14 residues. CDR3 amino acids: CASMSPGSSYEQYF. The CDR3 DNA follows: TGTGCCAGCATGAGCCCGGGGAGCTCCTACGAGCAGTACTTC.

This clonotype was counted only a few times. CDR3 sequence (DNA): TGTGCCAGCAGTGAACAGCCGAACACCGGGGAGCTGTTTTTT. Its translation: CASSEQPNTGELFF. This chain links TRBV2 with TRBJ2-2; D call uncertain. CDR1 SNHLY and CDR2 FYNNEI come from the germline V gene. CDR3 length equals 14 residues. V lost 2 bases to trimming and J lost 0 bases, with 4 bases between them.

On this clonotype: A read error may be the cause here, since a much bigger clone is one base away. CDR3 in amino acids: CASSLGLGDSGRYIEQFF. The CDR3 nucleotides read TGTGCCAGCAGCTTAGGGCTGGGTGATAGCGGGAGATACATTGAGCAGTTCTTC. J is TRBJ2-1 and V is TRBV7-6; 9 bases fit TRBD2. Looked up from germline, CDR1 is SGHVS and CDR2 is FNYEAQ. CDR3 length: 18 residues.

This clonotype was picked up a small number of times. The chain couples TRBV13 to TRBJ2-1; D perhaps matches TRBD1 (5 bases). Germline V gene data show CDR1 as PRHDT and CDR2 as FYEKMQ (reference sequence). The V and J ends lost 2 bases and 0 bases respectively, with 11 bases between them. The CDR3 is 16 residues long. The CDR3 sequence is CASSLLGPSSYNEQFF. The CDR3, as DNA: TGTGCCAGCAGCTTACTGGGGCCTAGCTCCTACAATGAGCAGTTCTTC.

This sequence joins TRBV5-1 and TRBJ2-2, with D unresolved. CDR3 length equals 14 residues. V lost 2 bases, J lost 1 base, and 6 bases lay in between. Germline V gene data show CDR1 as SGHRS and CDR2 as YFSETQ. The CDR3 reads CASSFTQNTGELFF. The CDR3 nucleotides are TGCGCCAGCAGCTTTACTCAGAACACCGGGGAGCTGTTTTTT.